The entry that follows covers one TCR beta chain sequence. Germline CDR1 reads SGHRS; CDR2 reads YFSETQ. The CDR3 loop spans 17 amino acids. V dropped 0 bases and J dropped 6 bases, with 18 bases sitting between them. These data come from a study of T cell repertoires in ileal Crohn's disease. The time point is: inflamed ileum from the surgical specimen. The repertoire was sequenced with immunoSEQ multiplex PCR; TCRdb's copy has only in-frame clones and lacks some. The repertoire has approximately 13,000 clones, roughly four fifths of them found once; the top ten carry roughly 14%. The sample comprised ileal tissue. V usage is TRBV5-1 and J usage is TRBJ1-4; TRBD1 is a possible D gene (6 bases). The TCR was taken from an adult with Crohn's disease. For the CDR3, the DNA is TGCGCCAGCAGCTTGGCGGGGGGGCGTACGGTTGATGAAAAACTGTTTTTT. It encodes CASSLAGGRTVDEKLFF.